This T cell receptor (beta chain) was captured by sequencing in a study of human T cells and chemical hapten exposure. Study-wide context: Each patch test put 0.01% DPC on the upper back, and results were read at 6 days.

Trimming pared 4 bases from V and 3 bases from J, leaving 4 bases between. CDR3 size: 10 residues. The germline V gene has CDR1 DFQATT and CDR2 SNEGSKA (reference sequence). Study-wide results and limits: Each of the donors had alopecia, so their immune responses may not resemble those of healthy people.

One entry per CDR3 protein results from TCRdb running MiXCR on the RACE reads. The repertoire holds 200,000 to 300,000 distinct CDR3 sequences, with approximately 8.4% as singletons. About this clonotype itself: Its antigen is not identified.

Indicated time point: pre-sensitization, week 0. Treatment described: therapeutic diphenylcyclopropenone sensitization with weekly scalp DPC. Participating donors were patients with alopecia, aged 18 to 70 years, considered appropriate candidates for DPC. The receptor comes from a woman aged 35 to 49 with alopecia areata. Some clones in this sample may be carry-over from other donors' samples. The rearrangement links TRBV20-1 to TRBJ2-7; D is uncertain. The sample was whole blood, taken in connection with sensitization to the hapten diphenylcyclopropenone (DPC). The CDR3 DNA reads as TGCAGTGCTACCAACTACGAGCAGTACTTC. Amino acids: CSATNYEQYF.